The rows below give T cell receptor beta chains drawn from one sample of a study of blood T cell repertoires in COVID-19. Data came from immunoSEQ multiplex PCR; TCRdb stores just in-frame clones and leaves some out. The data contain approximately 410,000 clones, 86% of them seen just once; the ten biggest clones take up 1.4%. Material: peripheral blood. These receptors were obtained from a woman in her 30s with active or convalescent COVID-19. CDR3s include the opening cysteine and the closing phenylalanine or tryptophan. D genes are given only for firm matches. A row's size may be missing; if present it is once, few, many or a size class.

J gene,D gene,V gene,clone size,CDR3 DNA,CDR3 protein
TRBJ1-1,TRBD1,TRBV12-3/TRBV12-4,-,TGTGCCAGCAGCCCGACAGGGGGTGAAGCTTTCTTT,CASSPTGGEAFF
TRBJ1-5,-,TRBV4-1,-,TGCGCCAGCAGCCTCCGACAGAGTTATAGCAATCAGCCCCAGCATTTT,CASSLRQSYSNQPQHF
TRBJ1-1,-,TRBV11-2,-,TGTGCCAGCAGGTTCCTACCTGGAGGGAACACTGAAGCTTTCTTT,CASRFLPGGNTEAFF
TRBJ2-3,TRBD2,TRBV4-2,-,TGTGCCAGCAGCCAAGCTAGCGGGGGGTCCATAAGCACAGATACGCAGTATTTT,CASSQASGGSISTDTQYF
TRBJ1-6,TRBD1,TRBV10-3,few,TGTGCCATCAGCGCGCCCAAACAGGGGATGTATAATTCACCCCTCCACTTT,CAISAPKQGMYNSPLHF
TRBJ1-2,TRBD1,TRBV10-3,-,TGTGCCATCAGTGAAAGTGGGCCAGGGGGTAACTATGGCTACACCTTC,CAISESGPGGNYGYTF
TRBJ2-1,TRBD2,TRBV6-4,-,TGTGCCAGCAGCCCCTTGGGGGAGGGTAGTGATGAGCAGTTCTTC,CASSPLGEGSDEQFF
TRBJ1-2,TRBD1,TRBV19,-,TGTGCCAGTAGTATTGAGGGGGCCGGTGGCTACACCTTC,CASSIEGAGGYTF
TRBJ2-5,TRBD1,TRBV4-1,-,TGCGCCAGCAGCCAGACCGGGACAGCACAAGAGACCCAGTACTTC,CASSQTGTAQETQYF
TRBJ2-2,-,TRBV5-1,-,TGCGCCAGCAGCTTTGCGGTTACGAACACCGGGGAGCTGTTTTTT,CASSFAVTNTGELFF
TRBJ2-1,-,TRBV3-1/TRBV3-2,-,TGTGCCAGCAGCAAAGAGGTCGGGTCCTACAATGAGCAGTTCTTC,CASSKEVGSYNEQFF
TRBJ1-5,-,TRBV5-8,-,TGTGCCAGCAGCTTGGAGACAGTATACCGTCAGCCCCAGCATTTT,CASSLETVYRQPQHF
TRBJ1-2,TRBD1,TRBV29-1,-,TGCAGCGTCCGTACAGGGGAGGATGGCTACACCTTC,CSVRTGEDGYTF
TRBJ1-2,-,TRBV27,-,TGTGCCAGCAGGCCAAGTGACAGGCCTACCCAAGACTTC,CASRPSDRPTQDF
TRBJ1-5,-,TRBV11-2,-,TGTGCCAGCAGCTTCACTCGGAGCAATCAGCCCCAGCATTTT,CASSFTRSNQPQHF
TRBJ1-2,-,TRBV9,-,TGTGCCAGCAGCGTAGCTAGCGGGGCCGGTGGCTACACCTTC,CASSVASGAGGYTF
TRBJ1-2,-,TRBV7-8,-,TGTGCCAGCAGCACAAACCTCACCCCGGAGGGCTATGGCTACACCTTC,CASSTNLTPEGYGYTF
TRBJ2-7,-,TRBV6-5,-,TGTGCCAGCAGCCCCGGGGAGTGGGTGCAGTACTTC,CASSPGEWVQYF
TRBJ2-2,TRBD2,TRBV10-1,-,TGCGCCAGCAGTCTAGCGGGAGCCGGGGAGCTGTTTTTT,CASSLAGAGELFF
TRBJ1-1,-,TRBV10-3,-,TGTGCCATCAGAGCGGGGAGGAGGAACACTGAAGCTTTCTTT,CAIRAGRRNTEAFF
TRBJ2-3,TRBD2,TRBV2,-,TGTGCCAGCACTTGGGGGGGAAGCACAGATACGCAGTATTTT,CASTWGGSTDTQYF
TRBJ1-5,-,TRBV7-9,-,TGTGCCAGCAGCACAGATCGGTATCAGCCCCAGCATTTT,CASSTDRYQPQHF
TRBJ2-2,-,TRBV18,-,TGTGCCAGCCCCACAGGGCAGGGGAACACCGGGGAGCTGTTTTTT,CASPTGQGNTGELFF
TRBJ2-1,TRBD2,TRBV7-2,-,TGTGCCAGCAGCAAGCTTTCTAGCGGGAGTATCTACAATGAGCAGTTCTTC,CASSKLSSGSIYNEQFF
TRBJ1-2,-,TRBV27,few,TGTGCCAGCAGTTACGCGGGTCCAAACGCCTATGGCTACACCTTC,CASSYAGPNAYGYTF
TRBJ1-1,-,TRBV18,-,TGTGCCAGCTCACCACCAGAGGGGGTTGGGACTGAAGCTTTCTTT,CASSPPEGVGTEAFF
TRBJ1-2,-,TRBV11-2,few,TGTGCCAGCAGCTTAGATCTAAGCGTTGGCTTCTATGGCTACACCTTC,CASSLDLSVGFYGYTF
TRBJ1-3,TRBD1,TRBV6-5,once,TGTGCCAGCAGTTACCCAGGGGGCTCGACTGGAAACACCATATATTTT,CASSYPGGSTGNTIYF
TRBJ1-2,TRBD1,TRBV5-1,-,TGCGCCAGCAGCCACCCTCAAGGACAGGGGAACTATGGCTACACCTTC,CASSHPQGQGNYGYTF
TRBJ1-5,-,TRBV7-2,-,TGTGCCAGCAGCTTAGCACTAGGGCCGAATCAGCCCCAGCATTTT,CASSLALGPNQPQHF
TRBJ1-5,TRBD1,TRBV4-1,-,TGCGCCAGCAGCCAAAAAGGGACAGCCCTTTATAGCAATCAGCCCCAGCATTTT,CASSQKGTALYSNQPQHF
TRBJ2-3,TRBD2,TRBV5-1,once,TGCGCCAGCAGCTCTCTACTAGCGGGGACAGATACGCAGTATTTT,CASSSLLAGTDTQYF
TRBJ1-1,TRBD1,TRBV19,-,TGTGCCAGTAGTATTGACAGGGGGCAGGACACTGAAGCTTTCTTT,CASSIDRGQDTEAFF
TRBJ1-2,-,TRBV5-8,once,TGTGCCACCATGAATACGGCCACAGGGCACTATGGCTACACCTTC,CATMNTATGHYGYTF
TRBJ2-7,TRBD1,TRBV3-1/TRBV3-2,-,TGTGCCAGCAGCCACCTCAGGGACAGGGGGACGTACGAGCAGTACTTC,CASSHLRDRGTYEQYF
TRBJ2-5,TRBD1,TRBV25-1,-,TGTGCCAGCGCAGAGACAGGGAAAGTAGAGACCCAGTACTTC,CASAETGKVETQYF
TRBJ2-5,TRBD2,TRBV5-4,-,TGTGCCAGCAGCGACCCGCGGGGGGATGAGACCCAGTACTTC,CASSDPRGDETQYF
TRBJ2-7,TRBD1,TRBV2,-,TGTGCCAGCAGTGCTTGGGACAGGGGAGGTTACGAGCAGTACTTC,CASSAWDRGGYEQYF
TRBJ1-1,TRBD1,TRBV10-2,few,TGCGCCAGCAGTCCCGGGACAGGCTACATGAACACTGAAGCTTTCTTT,CASSPGTGYMNTEAFF